The next 22 T cell receptor beta chains were all read from a single sample in a study of OX40 agonist ivuxolimab in advanced cancers. TCRdb's copy holds only in-frame clones and misses some; the assay was immunoSEQ multiplex PCR. The profile shows about 74,000 clones, roughly 84% of them singletons. The sequences come from CD4+ or CD8+ T cells sorted from blood, collected in a trial of the OX40 agonist ivuxolimab. These receptor sequences come from an adult with an advanced solid tumor such as melanoma, head and neck, liver or kidney cancer.

With respect to this clone: An end of the junction differs from the germline gene, which may be a read error. This chain links TRBV15 with TRBJ2-3, with TRBD1 matching over 7 bases. The CDR3 sequence is 15 residues long. From germline, CDR1 is LNHNV and CDR2 YYDKDF (reference sequence). In DNA form, the CDR3 reads TGTGCCACCAGCAAAGGGGGCGCTAGCAGAGATACGCAGTATTTT. Residues: CATSKGGASRDTQYF.

The rearrangement uses TRBV7-3 and TRBJ2-2, with D unresolved. CDR3 length: 13 amino acids. Germline V gene data show CDR1 as SGHTA and CDR2 as FQGTGA. Trimming pared 4 bases from V and 6 bases from J, leaving 9 bases between. CDR3 nucleotide sequence: TGTGCCAGCAGCTCTAGGATGGCCGGGGAGCTGTTTTTT. Translation gives CASSSRMAGELFF.

The V gene is TRBV9, the J gene TRBJ1-2; weak D call: TRBD1 (5 bases). The CDR3 spans 16 residues. Germline V gene sequence: CDR1 SGDLS, CDR2 YYNGEE. Trimming removed 2 bases from V and 8 bases from J, with 22 bases in between. The CDR3 DNA follows: TGTGCCAGCAGCGTTTCCGGGACTAAGTGGAGGGACGGCTACACCTTC. Protein product: CASSVSGTKWRDGYTF.

This clone showed up just once. CDR3 in DNA: TGTGCCAGCAGACGCCTAGATATCCAAGAGACCCAGTACTTC. It encodes CASRRLDIQETQYF. V is TRBV7-3 and J is TRBJ2-5, with D hard to call. Germline values: CDR1 SGHTA, CDR2 FQGTGA. Trimming removed 6 bases at V and 1 base at J, with 12 bases between. The CDR3 covers 14 residues.

The V and J genes are TRBV5-4 and TRBJ1-6; a weak D match, TRBD1 (6 bases). The CDR3 loop spans 18 amino acids. The germline V gene has CDR1 SGHNT and CDR2 YYREEE (reference sequence). Trimming removed 2 bases from V and 6 bases from J, with 21 bases in between. CDR3 DNA: TGTGCCAGCAGCTTTAACCAGGGGCATAGGTTGACTAATTCACCCCTCCACTTT. Residues: CASSFNQGHRLTNSPLHF.

The V gene is TRBV6-5, the J gene TRBJ2-3; D may be TRBD1 (7 bases). The CDR3 covers 15 residues. The germline gives CDR1 MNHEY, CDR2 SVGAGI. Trimming cost V 0 bases and J 9 bases, with 16 bases left between them. This CDR3 is CASSYSIPGGGTQYF. The DNA of the CDR3 is TGTGCCAGCAGTTACTCCATCCCAGGGGGAGGCACGCAGTATTTT.

V usage is TRBV7-9 and J usage is TRBJ1-2; D is undetermined. Germline V CDR1 and CDR2: SEHNR, FQNEAQ (reference sequence). This CDR3 region has 11 residues. The V gene lost 7 bases and the J gene lost 8 bases, with 11 bases spanning the gap. The CDR3 bases are TGTGCCAGCACCCCATTAAAGGGCTACACCTTC. Protein sequence: CASTPLKGYTF.

The chain has TRBV5-1 and TRBJ2-5; maybe TRBD2 (7 bases). The length of the CDR3 is 13 residues. Trimming took off 6 bases at V and 5 bases at J, with 14 bases between the two ends. CDR1 is SGHRS and CDR2 is YFSETQ in the germline V gene. CDR3 amino acids: CASNMGGGETQYF. The CDR3 coding sequence is TGCGCCAGCAATATGGGCGGGGGCGAGACCCAGTACTTC.

This sequence joins TRBV6-5 and TRBJ2-5, with 7 bases matching TRBD1. V gave up 7 bases and J gave up 5 bases; unmatched junction bases: 4. CDR1 and CDR2 (germline): MNHEY, SVGAGI. This CDR3 contains 12 residues. CDR3 DNA sequence: TGTGCCAGCAAACAGGGGTCGGAGACCCAGTACTTC. This translates into CASKQGSETQYF.

This chain uses TRBV4-3 with TRBJ2-6; D perhaps matches TRBD1 (6 bases). CDR3 size: 17 residues. With 4 bases removed from V and 2 bases from J, the gap between germline ends came to 15 bases. Germline loops: CDR1 LGHNA, CDR2 YSLEER. In nucleotides, the CDR3 is TGCGCCAGCAGCCTATTAAAAACAGGGACTGGGGCCAACGTCCTGACTTTC. Translation gives CASSLLKTGTGANVLTF.

The chain employs TRBV4-3 and TRBJ2-7; D is possibly TRBD2 (6 bases). The CDR3 sequence is 15 residues long. Trimming left V 1 base short and J 6 bases short, with 16 bases between. Germline CDR1 reads LGHNA; CDR2 reads YSLEER. This CDR3 is CASSQAWEEAREQYF. The CDR3 DNA reads as TGCGCCAGCAGCCAAGCGTGGGAGGAGGCGCGCGAGCAGTACTTC.

The chain is built from TRBV28 and TRBJ2-3, with TRBD1 matching over 8 bases. From germline, CDR1 is MDHEN and CDR2 SYDVKM. This CDR3 spans 14 amino acids. V shed 2 bases and J 7 bases; nucleotides not matched to a gene: 5. Here the CDR3 reads CASSLAGGAYTQYF. The CDR3 coding sequence is TGTGCCAGCAGTTTAGCAGGGGGCGCGTATACGCAGTATTTT.

J is TRBJ2-3 and V is TRBV7-3; D may be TRBD2 (5 bases). Germline V gives CDR1 SGHTA, CDR2 FQGTGA. With 2 bases removed from V and 4 bases from J, the gap between germline ends came to 10 bases. The length of the CDR3 is 14 residues. The DNA of the CDR3 is TGTGCCAGCAGCTTACTAGCTACGGCAGATACGCAGTATTTT. It encodes CASSLLATADTQYF.

The chain is built from TRBV28 and TRBJ2-2; TRBD2 is a possible D gene (6 bases). In germline, CDR1 is MDHEN, CDR2 SYDVKM. Trimming took off 3 bases at V and 2 bases at J, with 13 bases between the two ends. The CDR3 has 16 amino acids. The CDR3 coding sequence is TGTGCCAGCAGTTTCGCGCGGGGTTCAAACACCGGGGAGCTGTTTTTT. It is translated as CASSFARGSNTGELFF.

In nucleotides, the CDR3 is TGTGCCAGCAGCCCCCGGGGGGGGAATGAAAAACTGTTTTTT. The encoded protein is CASSPRGGNEKLFF. The rearrangement joins TRBV28 to TRBJ1-4, with a possible D match to TRBD1 (5 bases). The CDR3 has 14 amino acids. From germline, CDR1 is MDHEN and CDR2 SYDVKM. Between the trimmed V and J ends, which lost 6 bases and 5 bases, there was a span of 13 bases. The full variable domain, its missing parts supplied by reference TRBV28 and TRBJ1-4, is DVKVTQSSRYLVKRTGEKVFLECVQDMDHENMFWYRQDPGLGLRLIYFSYDVKMKEKGDIPEGYSVSREKKERFSLILESASTNQTSMYLCASSPRGGNEKLFFGSGTQLSVL.

The chain carries TRBV7-3 and TRBJ1-6, with D perhaps TRBD1 (5 bases). This CDR3 is 13 amino acids long. V lost 1 base, J lost 13 bases, and 11 bases lay in between. Germline CDR1 reads SGHTA; CDR2 reads FQGTGA. DNA of the CDR3: TGTGCCAGCAGCTTAAATGAGGGGCGGCCCCTCCACTTT. It translates to CASSLNEGRPLHF.

The rearrangement links TRBV2 to TRBJ2-1; D might be TRBD2 (8 bases). Germline V gives CDR1 SNHLY, CDR2 FYNNEI. V gave up 4 bases and J gave up 1 base, with 20 bases separating them. The CDR3 extends over 18 amino acids. As DNA, the CDR3 is TGTGCCAGCAGTGGGGACAGAAGCGGGAGCTATTCCTACAATGAGCAGTTCTTC. Encoded protein: CASSGDRSGSYSYNEQFF.

The chain uses TRBV5-6 and TRBJ2-7, with unresolved D. CDR3 length equals 15 residues. V lost 2 bases and J 0 bases, leaving 12 bases between the germline ends. CDR1 and CDR2 from the germline V gene are SGHDT and YYEEEE. The CDR3 region has the DNA TGTGCCAGCAGCTTAAACAGAGGAAGCTCCTACGAGCAGTACTTC. Its protein product is CASSLNRGSSYEQYF.

V and J are TRBV7-2 and TRBJ2-1; a weak D match, TRBD2 (7 bases). Per the germline V gene, CDR1 is SGHTA and CDR2 is FQGNSA. The CDR3 covers 17 residues. The V gene lost 2 bases and the J gene lost 6 bases, with 20 bases spanning the gap. CDR3 amino acids: CASSLTGRAMMGNEQFF. Here the CDR3 DNA reads TGTGCCAGCAGCTTAACAGGGAGGGCTATGATGGGCAATGAGCAGTTCTTC.

The chain employs TRBV5-1 and TRBJ1-2, with 9 bases aligning to TRBD1. In germline, CDR1 is SGHRS, CDR2 YFSETQ. V was clipped by 6 bases and J by 7 bases; unmatched bases: 7. The CDR3 is made up of 13 amino acids. The CDR3, as DNA: TGCGCCAGCAACCCGGACAGGGGAGTTGGCTACACCTTC. Protein product: CASNPDRGVGYTF. Full variable domain (outside the CDR3, taken from reference TRBV5-1 and TRBJ1-2): KAGVTQTPRYLIKTRGQQVTLSCSPISGHRSVSWYQQTPGQGLQFLFEYFSETQRNKGNFPGRFSGRQFSNSRSEMNVSTLELGDSALYLCASNPDRGVGYTFGSGTRLTVV.

This clone was detected only a few times. The genes are TRBV30 and TRBJ2-6, with a tentative D call TRBD1 (5 bases). Trimming shortened V by 2 bases and J by 4 bases, and 15 bases separated the two germline ends. The germline V gene encodes CDR1 GTSNPN and CDR2 SVGIG (reference sequence). The CDR3 extends over 16 amino acids. The CDR3 nucleotides read TGTGCCTGGAGTAAGGCAAGGGGTGCCGGGGCCAACGTCCTGACTTTC. Amino acids: CAWSKARGAGANVLTF.

The rearrangement uses TRBV7-2 and TRBJ1-1, with 8 bases identical to TRBD1. CDR3 length: 14 amino acids. The germline V gene encodes CDR1 SGHTA and CDR2 FQGNSA. V lost 6 bases, J lost 1 base, and 4 bases stayed unmatched. CDR3 bases: TGTGCCAGCAGACGGGACAGGCAGAACACTGAAGCTTTCTTT. Amino acids: CASRRDRQNTEAFF.